This is a list of T cell receptor beta chains from one sample in a study of blood T cells in healthy people across ages. MiXCR, run by TCRdb on the 5' RACE reads, gives a single entry per CDR3 protein. The sample holds more than 650,000 distinct CDR3 sequences, more than 25% seen once. This sample also appeared in a second study, on T cells of mothers and their children.

Sequencing was carried out using blood. The source of these receptors is a boy between 10 and 17 years old in good health. Each CDR3 is given with its conserved first and last residue. D genes are given only for firm matches. Not all rows give a size; the values are once, few, many and, for expanded clones, a class.

clone_size | j_call | v_call | d_call | cdr3_nt | cdr3_aa
few | TRBJ2-1 | TRBV12-3/TRBV12-4 | NA | TGTGCCAGCAGTTTAGACTCCAGGGAGCAGTTCTTC | CASSLDSREQFF
few | TRBJ2-5 | TRBV7-4 | NA | TGTGCCAGCAGCCCCCCCCATAGGGCCAAAGAGACCCAGTACTTC | CASSPPHRAKETQYF
NA | TRBJ2-7 | TRBV27 | TRBD1 | TGTGCCAGCAGCCCCGGGACAGAGCTTACCTACGAGCAGTACTTC | CASSPGTELTYEQYF
few | TRBJ1-1 | TRBV2 | TRBD1 | TGTGCCAGCAAGGGACAGGGGGAGACTGAAGCTTTCTTT | CASKGQGETEAFF
NA | TRBJ2-1 | TRBV7-9 | NA | TGTGCCAGCAGCTATAGACCCGGGGAGGCCTACAATGAGCAGTTCTTC | CASSYRPGEAYNEQFF
many | TRBJ2-5 | TRBV9 | NA | TGTGCCAGCAGCGTGCTGGGGCAAGAGACCCAGTACTTC | CASSVLGQETQYF
few | TRBJ1-2 | TRBV27 | TRBD1 | TGTGCCAGCAGTGTGACAGGGACTAACTATGGCTACACCTTC | CASSVTGTNYGYTF
few | TRBJ2-5 | TRBV14 | NA | TGTGCCAGCAGCCAAGATGGGCTAGCATCGGAGACCCAGTACTTC | CASSQDGLASETQYF
NA | TRBJ1-3 | TRBV18 | NA | TGTGCCGGCTCACCGGCTGAGGAAAACACCATATATTTT | CAGSPAEENTIYF
few | TRBJ1-1 | TRBV7-2 | TRBD1 | TGTGCCAGCAGCGCCCCCAGGGACAGCTACACTGAAGCTTTCTTT | CASSAPRDSYTEAFF
NA | TRBJ1-4 | TRBV20-1 | TRBD1 | TGCAGTGCCGAAACCGGGACAGCAACTAATGAAAAACTGTTTTTT | CSAETGTATNEKLFF
NA | TRBJ1-5 | TRBV2 | NA | TGTGCCAGCAGACCCGGGGCAGTTAGCAATCAGCCCCAGCATTTT | CASRPGAVSNQPQHF
few | TRBJ2-5 | TRBV6-1 | NA | TGTGCCAGCATCCCTAGCCTAGCCCAAGAGACCCAGTACTTC | CASIPSLAQETQYF
NA | TRBJ1-1 | TRBV5-6 | NA | TGTGCCAGCAGCTTGGGGGGGGCGCCGAGGGCTGAAGCTTTCTTT | CASSLGGAPRAEAFF
NA | TRBJ2-3 | TRBV10-3 | NA | TGTGCCATCAGTGAGGCCAGGGGGGCAGATACGCAGTATTTT | CAISEARGADTQYF
NA | TRBJ2-5 | TRBV3-1 | TRBD2 | TGTTCCAGCAGGCCGATGGAGCGGGGGCACGAGACCCAGTACTTC | CSSRPMERGHETQYF
many | TRBJ1-6 | TRBV7-2 | TRBD1 | TGTGCCAGCAGAACCGGGACAGGGCGCCCCCTCCACTTT | CASRTGTGRPLHF
many | TRBJ2-7 | TRBV7-2 | NA | TGTGCCAGCAGCTTAGCCCCGGGGACCTACGAGCAGTACTTC | CASSLAPGTYEQYF
NA | TRBJ2-4 | TRBV7-2 | NA | TGTGCCAGCGCAAACAGGGTAGGGGGGAACATTCAGTACTTC | CASANRVGGNIQYF
NA | TRBJ2-4 | TRBV5-1 | NA | TGCGCCAGCAGCTTGGGGGACACCAAAAACATTCAGTACTTC | CASSLGDTKNIQYF
few | TRBJ2-4 | TRBV7-6 | NA | TGTGCCAGCAGCTCGATGGACCAGTCCAAAAACATTCAGTACTTC | CASSSMDQSKNIQYF
NA | TRBJ2-3 | TRBV13 | TRBD2 | TGTGCCAGCAGCCGACTAGCGGGGCCCGGGGATACGCAGTATTTT | CASSRLAGPGDTQYF
NA | TRBJ2-1 | TRBV12-3/TRBV12-4 | NA | TGTGCCAGCACCGTATACCCCTACAATGAGCAGTTCTTC | CASTVYPYNEQFF
NA | TRBJ2-7 | TRBV6-1 | NA | TGTGCCAGCAGTGAAGCTCTAAGGCAGGGGATCTACGAGCAGTACTTC | CASSEALRQGIYEQYF
few | TRBJ2-7 | TRBV6-6 | NA | TGTGCCAGCAGACACCGGACAGAGTCCTACGAGCAGTACTTC | CASRHRTESYEQYF
many | TRBJ2-7 | TRBV5-1 | NA | TGTGCCAGCAGTTCCCCGAGCTCCTACGAGCAGTACTTC | CASSSPSSYEQYF
NA | TRBJ1-1 | TRBV6-5 | NA | TGTGCCAGCAGTCTCTCAACCCGAATCTCTGAAGCTTTCTTT | CASSLSTRISEAFF
few | TRBJ1-1 | TRBV29-1 | NA | TGCAGCGTCCTAAGGCAGGGAGGGACTGAAGCTTTCTTT | CSVLRQGGTEAFF